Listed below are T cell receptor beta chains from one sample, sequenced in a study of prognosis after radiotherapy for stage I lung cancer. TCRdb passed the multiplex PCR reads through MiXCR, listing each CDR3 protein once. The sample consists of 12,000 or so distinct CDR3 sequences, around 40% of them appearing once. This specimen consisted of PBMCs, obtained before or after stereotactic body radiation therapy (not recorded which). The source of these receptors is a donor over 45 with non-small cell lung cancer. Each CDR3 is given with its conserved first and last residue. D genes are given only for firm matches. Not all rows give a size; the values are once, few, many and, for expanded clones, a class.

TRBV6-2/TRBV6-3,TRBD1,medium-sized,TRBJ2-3,TGTGCCAGCAGTGAAGAGGCGCCCGGGACAGGGTTAGATACGCAGTATTTT,CASSEEAPGTGLDTQYF
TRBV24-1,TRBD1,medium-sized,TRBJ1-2,TGTGCCACCAGTGATTTGCGGGACAGGGGGCTTTGTAGCTATGGCTACACCTTC,CATSDLRDRGLCSYGYTF
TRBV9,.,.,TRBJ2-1,TGTGCCAGCAGCGTAGTTGGGGTAGTCAATGAGCAGTTCTTC,CASSVVGVVNEQFF
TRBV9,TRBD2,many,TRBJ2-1,TGTGCCAGCAGCGACAGCGGGAGGCTTGTCGATGAGCAGTTCTTC,CASSDSGRLVDEQFF
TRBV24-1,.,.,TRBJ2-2,TGTGCCACCGCGGCTAGCTGGAGCTCTGTCACCGGGGAGCTGTTTTTT,CATAASWSSVTGELFF
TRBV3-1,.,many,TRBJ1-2,TGTGCCAGCAGCCAAGATAGGGCAGGTCTGTATGGCTACACCTTC,CASSQDRAGLYGYTF
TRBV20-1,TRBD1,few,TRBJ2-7,TGCAGTGCGGGGACAGTGAACTCCTACGAGCAGTACTTC,CSAGTVNSYEQYF
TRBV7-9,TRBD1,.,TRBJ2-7,TGTGTCAGAAGCCCGGGACAGGGCTACGAGCAGTACTTC,CVRSPGQGYEQYF
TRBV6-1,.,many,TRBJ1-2,TGTGCCACATCGACCCATCAAATCAGCGGCTACACCTTC,CATSTHQISGYTF
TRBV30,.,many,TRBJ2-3,TGTGCCTGTCATGGGAGGGGGGGCACAGATACGCAGTATTTT,CACHGRGGTDTQYF
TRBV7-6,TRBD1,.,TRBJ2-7,TGTGCCAGCAGTCTAGGGACAGGAGCTACCTACGAGCAGTACTTC,CASSLGTGATYEQYF
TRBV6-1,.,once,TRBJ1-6,TGTGCCCGCACAGCTTATAATTCACCCCTCAACTTT,CARTAYNSPLNF
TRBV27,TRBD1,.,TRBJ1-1,TGTGCCAGCAGTTTTCAGGGGGGCCGGTTGAACACTGGAGCTTTCTTT,CASSFQGGRLNTGAFF
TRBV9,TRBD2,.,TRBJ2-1,TGTGCCAGCAGCGTTACTAGCGGGATCGTCAATGAGCAGTTCTTC,CASSVTSGIVNEQFF
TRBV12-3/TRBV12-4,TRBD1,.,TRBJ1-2,TGTGCCATTAACTACCCGACCGGGACAGGGGGCACGGGCTACACCTTC,CAINYPTGTGGTGYTF
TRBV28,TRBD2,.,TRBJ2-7,TGTGCCAGCAGGAGCCGGGGGGGCGCAGGAAGAGAGCAGTACTTC,CASRSRGGAGREQYF
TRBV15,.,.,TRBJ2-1,TGTGCCACCAGCAGATTTGGCGGGAAATCTTACAATGAGCAGTTCTTC,CATSRFGGKSYNEQFF
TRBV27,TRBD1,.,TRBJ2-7,TGTGCCAGCAGATTTGGACAGGGCTACGAGCAGTACTTC,CASRFGQGYEQYF
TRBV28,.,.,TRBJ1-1,TGTGCCAGAAGTTTAGAGGGACCCACTGAAGCTTTCTTT,CARSLEGPTEAFF
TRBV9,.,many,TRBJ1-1,TGTGCCAGCAGCGGTTGGGACGAGTACACTGAAGCTTTCTTT,CASSGWDEYTEAFF
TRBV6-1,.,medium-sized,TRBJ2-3,TGTGCCAGCAGTCCCTCCAGAGATACGCAGTATTTT,CASSPSRDTQYF
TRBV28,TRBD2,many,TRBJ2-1,TGTGCCAGCAGTTTATTAGGTAGCAGTGGGACTAGCGGCAATGAGCAGTTCTTC,CASSLLGSSGTSGNEQFF
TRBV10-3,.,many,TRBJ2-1,TGTGCCGCCGGGACGGTCAACAATGAGCAGTTCTTC,CAAGTVNNEQFF
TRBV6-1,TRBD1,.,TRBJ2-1,TGTGCCAGCAGTACTACAGGGGTGGTGTACAATGAGCAGTTCTTC,CASSTTGVVYNEQFF
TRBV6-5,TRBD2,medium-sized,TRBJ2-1,TGTGCCAGCAGTTACTCCCCGACTAGCGGGATCTACAATGAGCAGTTCTTC,CASSYSPTSGIYNEQFF
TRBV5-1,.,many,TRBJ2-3,TGCGCCAGCAGCTTCACAGGCACAGATGCGCAGTATTTT,CASSFTGTDAQYF
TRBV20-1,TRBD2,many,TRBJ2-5,TGCAGTGCTCGAAATAGCGGGAGAGACCAAGAGACCCAGTACTTC,CSARNSGRDQETQYF
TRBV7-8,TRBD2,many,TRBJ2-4,TGTGCCAGCAGCTTAATTGGTAGCGGGAGGTCCAAAAACATTCAGTACTTC,CASSLIGSGRSKNIQYF
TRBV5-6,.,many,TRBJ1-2,TGTGCCAGCAGCTCCGGGTCACCCCTGGCCGTGGGACCCTTC,CASSSGSPLAVGPF
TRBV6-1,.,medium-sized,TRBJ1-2,TGTGCCAGCAGTGAAGGCAGGGGCCATAACTATGGCTACACCTTC,CASSEGRGHNYGYTF
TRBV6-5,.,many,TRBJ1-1,TGTGCCAGCAGTTACTCGGGCAGGGTAGGTGAAGCTTTCTTT,CASSYSGRVGEAFF
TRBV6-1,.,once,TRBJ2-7,TGTGCCAGCAGTGAAGACCCAGGGAGGACCTACGAGCAGTACTTC,CASSEDPGRTYEQYF
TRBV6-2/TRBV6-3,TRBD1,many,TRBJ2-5,TGTGCCAGCAGTTATACCTGGACAGGGCAAAAGGAGACCCAGTACTTC,CASSYTWTGQKETQYF
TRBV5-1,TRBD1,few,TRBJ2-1,TGCGCCAGCAGCTTGGGGACAGGGTTCTATGAGCAGTTCTTC,CASSLGTGFYEQFF
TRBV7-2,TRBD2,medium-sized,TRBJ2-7,TGTGCCAGCAGGCGTAGCGGGGGGCCCTACGAGCAGTACTTC,CASRRSGGPYEQYF
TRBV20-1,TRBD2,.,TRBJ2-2,TGCAGTGCTAGAGTTAGCGGGCGGGAGAACACCGGGGAGCTGTTTTTT,CSARVSGRENTGELFF
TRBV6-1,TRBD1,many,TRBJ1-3,TGTGCCAGCAGCCGCCTGGGACAGGCCATCCGGAACACCATATATTTT,CASSRLGQAIRNTIYF
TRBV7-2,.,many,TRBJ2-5,TGTGCCAGCAGCTTCTTTTCCGTTGCGGGCCGAAAAGAGACCCAGTACTTC,CASSFFSVAGRKETQYF
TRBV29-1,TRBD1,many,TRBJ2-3,TGCAGCGCGGGGGGACAGGGAGTTGGGACAGATACGCAGTATTTT,CSAGGQGVGTDTQYF
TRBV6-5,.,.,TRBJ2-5,TGTGCCAGAAGTTACGGGTCCGGGGGCGGCCAAGAGACCCAGTACTTC,CARSYGSGGGQETQYF
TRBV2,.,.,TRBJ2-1,TGTGCTAGCAGGGGCGGGGTGGGCTCCTACAATGAGCAGTTCTTC,CASRGGVGSYNEQFF
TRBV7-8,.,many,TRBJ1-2,TGTGCCAGCAGCTTAGTTGGGACTTATGGCTACACCTTC,CASSLVGTYGYTF
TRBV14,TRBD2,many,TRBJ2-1,TGTGCCAGCAGCCAAGATCCGGCCGGGACTAGCGTCGATGAGCAGTTCTTC,CASSQDPAGTSVDEQFF
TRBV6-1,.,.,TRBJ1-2,TGTGCCAGCGGGCGACAGACAACAACGATTTCTGGTGGCTACACCTTC,CASGRQTTTISGGYTF
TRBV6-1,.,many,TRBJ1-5,TGTGCCAGCAGTGGGGAGTTGGGTCAGCCCCAGCATTTT,CASSGELGQPQHF
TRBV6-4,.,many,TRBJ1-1,TGTGCCAGCAGTGACACGGACAGGAACACTGAAGCTTTCTTT,CASSDTDRNTEAFF
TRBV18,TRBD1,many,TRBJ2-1,TGTGCCAGCTCACGGACAGGGGAGGGTGAGCAGTTCTTC,CASSRTGEGEQFF
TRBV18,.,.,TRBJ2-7,TGTGCCAGCTATCCGCTGATACCCGAGGGGTACGAGCAGTACTTC,CASYPLIPEGYEQYF